This is a list of T cell receptor beta chains from one sample in a study of OX40 agonist ivuxolimab in advanced cancers. Profiled with immunoSEQ multiplex PCR; TCRdb holds only in-frame clones, not every one. The data show some 45,000 clones, around 80% seen once. The sample was CD4+ or CD8+ T cells sorted from blood, taken in a trial of the OX40 agonist ivuxolimab. These receptors came from an adult with an advanced solid tumor such as melanoma, head and neck, liver or kidney cancer. Both conserved end residues are part of each CDR3. D genes are given only for firm matches. For some rows the clone size is stated as once, few or many, or as a class when expanded; others skip it.

>TRBV7-2|TRBD2|TRBJ2-5|-|15
TGTGCCAGCAGCTCCTCGGGACTAGCTGGGGAGACCCAGTACTTC
CASSSSGLAGETQYF
>TRBV28|-|TRBJ1-1|-|11
TGTGCCAGCAGTTTTGGGTTTGAAGCTTTCTTT
CASSFGFEAFF
>TRBV4-3|TRBD1|TRBJ1-2|-|15
TGCGCCAGCAGCCAAGACACAGGGGGCGGCTATGGCTACACCTTC
CASSQDTGGGYGYTF
>TRBV2|-|TRBJ1-5|-|15
TGTGCCAGCAGTGACCAGAAAGGGAACAATCAGCCCCAGCATTTT
CASSDQKGNNQPQHF
>TRBV29-1|-|TRBJ2-7|-|11
TGCAGCGTTGTTTCCCTCTACGAGCAGTACTTC
CSVVSLYEQYF
>TRBV18|-|TRBJ1-5|few|13
TGTGCCAGCTCGCCCAGGAGCGATCAGCCCCAGCATTTT
CASSPRSDQPQHF
>TRBV29-1|TRBD2|TRBJ2-1|-|13
TGCAGCGTCCTAGCGGGAGGGTACAATGAGCAGTTCTTC
CSVLAGGYNEQFF
>TRBV2|TRBD2|TRBJ2-3|-|14
TGTGCCAGCAGTGGAGCGGGAGGGACAGATACGCAGTATTTT
CASSGAGGTDTQYF
>TRBV9|TRBD1|TRBJ2-7|-|14
TGTGCCAGCAGCTTAGGACAGGGGGCCTACGAGCAGTACTTC
CASSLGQGAYEQYF
>TRBV11-2|-|TRBJ1-3|-|14
TGTGCCAGCAACTATGGCCTGTCTGGAAACACCATATATTTT
CASNYGLSGNTIYF
>TRBV11-1|TRBD1|TRBJ1-1|-|14
TGTGCCAGCAGCTCTTTCGACAGGGAAGGTGAAGCTTTCTTT
CASSSFDREGEAFF
>TRBV19|TRBD1|TRBJ2-7|-|15
TGTGCCAGTAGTATCAGACAGGGGAGCTCCTACGAGCAGTACTTC
CASSIRQGSSYEQYF
>TRBV5-8|TRBD2|TRBJ2-1|-|15
TGTGCCAGCAGCGTCAGCGGGAGGACCTACAATGAGCAGTTCTTC
CASSVSGRTYNEQFF
>TRBV4-2|-|TRBJ2-1|-|14
TGTGCCAGCAGCCAGAGGGACTGGCGGAATGAGCAGTTCTTC
CASSQRDWRNEQFF
>TRBV6-5|TRBD1|TRBJ1-2|once|16
TGTGCCAGCAGTTACACTAAGACAGGGGGAGGTTATGGCTACACCTTC
CASSYTKTGGGYGYTF
>TRBV7-2|-|TRBJ2-3|once|16
TGTGCCAGCAGCCCCGGGCGGACAGAGTACACAGATACGCAGTATTTT
CASSPGRTEYTDTQYF
>TRBV19|TRBD1|TRBJ1-5|-|14
TGTGCCAGTAACAGTGGGACAGGGCCTTGGCCCCAGCATTTT
CASNSGTGPWPQHF
>TRBV4-2|TRBD1|TRBJ1-2|-|16
TGTGCCAGCAGCCAAGTCGGGACAGAAGCTAACTATGGCTACACCTTC
CASSQVGTEANYGYTF
>TRBV10-3|-|TRBJ2-3|once|15
TGTGCCATCAGTGAGGGGGATACTAGCACAGATACGCAGTATTTT
CAISEGDTSTDTQYF
>TRBV6-5|TRBD1|TRBJ2-7|-|14
TGTGCCAGCAGTAAGGACAGGGGCATTTACGAGCAGTACTTC
CASSKDRGIYEQYF
>TRBV19|-|TRBJ2-2|-|14
TGTGCCAGTAGCACGGAATCCCACACCGGGGAGCTGTTTTTT
CASSTESHTGELFF
>TRBV18|-|TRBJ2-2|-|15
TGTGCCAGCTCACCGGTCGGGACACCCACCGGGGAGCTGTTTTTT
CASSPVGTPTGELFF
>TRBV5-8|-|TRBJ2-5|-|15
TGTGCCAGCAGCTTGGGCGGTACGGGGTTGGAGACCCAGTACTTC
CASSLGGTGLETQYF
>TRBV19|TRBD2|TRBJ2-2|-|14
TGTGCCAGTAGCCGAGCGGGAGATCCCGGGGAGCTGTTTTTT
CASSRAGDPGELFF
>TRBV6-1|-|TRBJ1-3|-|14
TGTGCCAGCCGAGCAGGTGGCTCTGGAAACACCATATATTTT
CASRAGGSGNTIYF
>TRBV4-1|-|TRBJ2-1|-|16
TGCGCCAGCAGCCAGGTTAGCGTTAGCTCCTACAATGAGCAGTTCTTC
CASSQVSVSSYNEQFF
>TRBV6-6|-|TRBJ1-2|-|14
TGTGCCAGCAGCCGGACAGCGTTCAACTATGGCTACACCTTC
CASSRTAFNYGYTF
>TRBV7-9|-|TRBJ1-2|-|18
TGTGCCAGCAGCTTAGAGGGCGGGGTTGCCTTTTCTGGCTATGGCTACACCTTC
CASSLEGGVAFSGYGYTF
>TRBV5-3|-|TRBJ2-7|-|14
TGTGCCAGAAGCTTGACAGGCGGAGACTACGAGCAGTACTTC
CARSLTGGDYEQYF
>TRBV4-3|-|TRBJ2-6|-|15
TGCGCCAGCAGCCAAGGGGGCTCTGGGGCCAACGTCCTGACTTTC
CASSQGGSGANVLTF
>TRBV6-5|-|TRBJ1-2|once|15
TGTGCCAGCAGTTACAGTCGGGGGCTGAACTATGGCTACACCTTC
CASSYSRGLNYGYTF
>TRBV7-8|-|TRBJ2-7|-|16
TGTGCCAGCAACGAGGGAGTGGGAGACGGAGTCAAAGAGCAGTACTTC
CASNEGVGDGVKEQYF
>TRBV18|-|TRBJ1-5|-|14
TGTGCCAGCCTTGAAGACAGGCGGAGTCAGCCCCAGCATTTT
CASLEDRRSQPQHF
>TRBV5-1|-|TRBJ1-1|-|13
TGCGCCAGCAGCTTGGGGCCGGGCACTGAAGCTTTCTTT
CASSLGPGTEAFF
>TRBV5-5|-|TRBJ1-2|once|14
TGTGCCAGCACCGCAGGGGTGAAGGTCTATGGCTACACCTTC
CASTAGVKVYGYTF
>TRBV6-1|TRBD2|TRBJ2-2|-|15
TGTGCCAGCAGTGAAAGCCTAGCGGGAGCCGGGGAGCTGTTTTTT
CASSESLAGAGELFF
>TRBV29-1|TRBD2|TRBJ2-3|-|16
TGCAGCGTTGGACTAGGACTAGCGGGTAGAGCAGATACGCAGTATTTT
CSVGLGLAGRADTQYF
>TRBV27|TRBD1|TRBJ1-1|-|14
TGTGCCAGCAGTTTTAGGAGGGACAGGACTGAAGCTTTCTTT
CASSFRRDRTEAFF
>TRBV6-4|TRBD2|TRBJ2-1|-|16
TGTGCCAGCAGTCCGACTAGCGGGAAGAACTACAATGAGCAGTTCTTC
CASSPTSGKNYNEQFF
>TRBV19|-|TRBJ1-6|once|14
TGTGCCAGTAGTATAGTGAGGGTTCATTCACCCCTCCACTTT
CASSIVRVHSPLHF
>TRBV28|TRBD2|TRBJ2-7|few|15
TGTGCCAGCAGCTCCGTGGGAGGGTCGACCTACGAGCAGTACTTC
CASSSVGGSTYEQYF
>TRBV7-9|TRBD1|TRBJ1-4|few|17
TGTGCCAGCAGCCGTGGACAGGGGACAGGGGCTAATGAAAAACTGTTTTTT
CASSRGQGTGANEKLFF
>TRBV19|-|TRBJ1-3|-|18
TGTGCCAGTTCGAACCTCGGGCGGGGGCTTTTAGGTGGAAACACCATATATTTT
CASSNLGRGLLGGNTIYF
>TRBV7-8|TRBD2|TRBJ2-3|-|14
TGTGCCAGCAGCGGCCGGGGGGTTAGAGATACGCAGTATTTC
CASSGRGVRDTQYF
>TRBV9|TRBD2|TRBJ2-1|-|17
TGTGCCAGCAGCCCTGGAGGACTAGCGAGTGGGCGGGGGGAGCAGTTCTTC
CASSPGGLASGRGEQFF
>TRBV23-1|TRBD1|TRBJ2-7|-|18
TGCGCCAGCAGTCAACGGACAGGGGGCCACCAACTTGCATACGAGCAGTACTTC
CASSQRTGGHQLAYEQYF
>TRBV19|-|TRBJ2-4|-|14
TGTGCCAGTAAATCGACCGGACGAAAAAACATTCAGTACTTC
CASKSTGRKNIQYF
>TRBV10-3|-|TRBJ2-1|-|13
TGTGCCATCAGTGGGAGGCTGGGCAATGAGCAGTTCTTC
CAISGRLGNEQFF
>TRBV16|-|TRBJ2-4|-|14
TGTGCCAGCAGCCCCCGTTGGGGGTCAAACATTCAGTACTTC
CASSPRWGSNIQYF
>TRBV29-1|-|TRBJ1-5|-|14
TGCAGCGTTAGCCTCTCCGACCGGAATCAGCCCCAGCATTTT
CSVSLSDRNQPQHF
>TRBV7-9|TRBD1|TRBJ1-6|-|16
TGTGCCAGCAGCGAAGCGGGACAGAGGTATAATTCACCCCTCCACTTT
CASSEAGQRYNSPLHF
>TRBV21-1|-|TRBJ2-7|-|13
TGTGCCAGCAGCCCACACAGGGGCTACGAGCAGTACTTC
CASSPHRGYEQYF
>TRBV11-2|-|TRBJ2-1|-|14
TGTGCCAGCAGCTTAGGTGCGAGGGTCTATGAGCAGTTCTTC
CASSLGARVYEQFF
>TRBV27|-|TRBJ2-3|-|14
TGTGCCAGCAGTTTTAGACTTTACACAGATACGCAGTATTTT
CASSFRLYTDTQYF
>TRBV10-3|-|TRBJ1-1|-|12
TGTGCCATCAGTGAGGACCACACTGAAGCTTTCTTT
CAISEDHTEAFF
>TRBV28|TRBD1|TRBJ1-3|-|15
TGTGCCAGCAGTTCAGGGGGGTACTCTGGAAACACCATATATTTT
CASSSGGYSGNTIYF
>TRBV4-3|TRBD2|TRBJ2-3|-|18
TGCGCCAGCAGCCAAGACGGGCTACCGGGAGGGCTGGGAGATACGCAGTATTTT
CASSQDGLPGGLGDTQYF